A single sample is the source of the 5 T cell receptor beta chains below, sequenced in a study of blood T cell repertoires in COVID-19. Generated by immunoSEQ multiplex PCR, the TCRdb table keeps only in-frame clones and is missing some. The sample records around 480,000 clones, around 87% being singletons. The sequencing sample was made of PBMCs or T cells enriched from blood (not recorded which). The receptor source for this set is a woman younger than 35 who had recovered from COVID-19.

The chain has TRBV2 and TRBJ1-1, with unresolved D. V dropped 3 bases and J dropped 0 bases, with 8 bases sitting between them. Per germline, CDR1 SNHLY and CDR2 FYNNEI. The CDR3 has 14 amino acids. CDR3 region: CASSEEGLNTEAFF. In nucleotides, the CDR3 is TGTGCCAGCAGTGAGGAGGGCCTGAACACTGAAGCTTTCTTT.

This chain connects TRBV24-1 to TRBJ2-3; D perhaps matches TRBD2 (5 bases). The CDR3 length is 15 residues. V dropped 4 bases and J dropped 3 bases, with 13 bases sitting between them. Per germline, CDR1 KGHDR and CDR2 SFDVKD. The CDR3 nucleotides are TGTGCCACCAGTGACGCGGGCTATGAAACAGATACGCAGTATTTT. Its protein product is CATSDAGYETDTQYF.

The V gene is TRBV6-6, the J gene TRBJ2-1; no definite D call. The V end lost 7 bases, the J end lost 0 bases, and 7 bases lay between the germline ends. The CDR3 is 13 residues long. The germline V gene encodes CDR1 MNHNY and CDR2 SVGAGI (reference sequence). Here the CDR3 DNA reads TGTGCCAGCATGAAGAGCTCCTACAATGAGCAGTTCTTC. This gives the protein CASMKSSYNEQFF.

The V and J genes are TRBV9 and TRBJ1-2; 7 bases match TRBD1. This CDR3 contains 15 residues. The V segment lost 2 bases and the J segment 5 bases; nucleotides outside the gene matches: 9. Germline V lookup: CDR1 SGDLS, CDR2 YYNGEE. The CDR3 spells CASSVALGGEYGYTF. CDR3 sequence (DNA): TGTGCCAGCAGCGTCGCGCTAGGGGGCGAATATGGCTACACCTTC.

The CDR3 here is CASSFLWANEQFF. The CDR3, as DNA: TGTGCCAGCAGTTTCCTTTGGGCAAATGAGCAGTTCTTC. J is TRBJ2-1 and V is TRBV28; D remains unclear. V dropped 3 bases and J dropped 7 bases, with 10 bases sitting between them. CDR1 is MDHEN, CDR2 SYDVKM, per germline. The CDR3 loop spans 13 amino acids.